These 18 T cell receptor beta chains originate from one sample sequenced in a study of shared T cell receptors in the human thymus. The data were produced by immunoSEQ multiplex PCR, yet TCRdb's version contains in-frame clones alone and is incomplete. The sample lists about 660,000 clones; about 90% were seen once. This same sample was also taken into another study, of human thymus T cells.

The specimen was thymocytes. The receptors stem from a boy younger than two with a congenital heart defect.

This clone was picked up one time. This sequence joins TRBV28 and TRBJ2-6; D may be TRBD1 (5 bases). Germline V gene lookup returns CDR1 MDHEN and CDR2 SYDVKM. The ends were cut back, 1 base at V and 2 bases at J, with 9 bases in the middle. The CDR3 runs 16 residues. The CDR3 region is CASSLFGAAGANVLTF. Here the CDR3 DNA reads TGTGCCAGCAGTTTATTTGGGGCTGCTGGGGCCAACGTCCTGACTTTC.

This clone was observed a few times. CDR3 DNA sequence: TGTGCCAGCGGGTACAGGGGGCTGGGGACCGGGGAGCTGTTTTTT. The encoded protein is CASGYRGLGTGELFF. J is TRBJ2-2 and V is TRBV28; 9 bases are shared with TRBD1. CDR3 size: 15 residues. The germline V gene has CDR1 MDHEN and CDR2 SYDVKM. J lost 5 bases, V lost 8 bases, and 9 bases had no gene match.

V and J are TRBV28 and TRBJ1-6; TRBD1 might be the D (5 bases). Germline CDR1 MDHEN, CDR2 SYDVKM. The CDR3 length is 10 residues. The ends were cut back, 8 bases at V and 13 bases at J, with 9 bases in the middle. The CDR3: CASGADPLHF. DNA for the CDR3: TGTGCCAGCGGGGCGGACCCCCTCCACTTT.

This clone occurred once. The CDR3 is CASSGRGRPNTEAFF. CDR3 coding DNA: TGTGCCAGCAGTGGGCGGGGACGGCCGAACACTGAAGCTTTCTTT. The chain links TRBV6-5 to TRBJ1-1, with D possibly matching TRBD1 (5 bases). This CDR3 has 15 amino acids. Trimming left V 5 bases short and J 1 base short, with 14 bases between. In germline, CDR1 is MNHEY, CDR2 SVGAGI.

V and J are TRBV2 and TRBJ2-1; TRBD1 aligns across 8 bases. Trimming took 2 bases from V and 7 from J; bases not matched to a gene: 10. The CDR3 consists of 16 residues. Germline loops: CDR1 SNHLY, CDR2 FYNNEI. The CDR3: CASSEHPRQGSNEQFF. CDR3 bases: TGTGCCAGCAGTGAACATCCGAGACAGGGGTCGAATGAGCAGTTCTTC. Looking up the rest from reference TRBV2 and TRBJ2-1 gives the full variable domain: EPEVTQTPSHQVTQMGQEVILRCVPISNHLYFYWYRQILGQKVEFLVSFYNNEISEKSEIFDDQFSVERPDGSNFTLKIRSTKLEDSAMYFCASSEHPRQGSNEQFFGPGTRLTVL.

This clone was seen just once. The CDR3: CAIRSPPGTEAFF. The CDR3 DNA sequence: TGTGCCATCAGATCCCCACCGGGCACTGAAGCTTTCTTT. The J gene is TRBJ1-1, the V gene TRBV10-3; D ambiguous. Germline V lookup: CDR1 ENHRY, CDR2 SYGVKD. The CDR3 consists of 13 residues. The V and J ends lost 6 bases and 4 bases respectively, with 12 bases between them.

The chain employs TRBV5-6 and TRBJ1-2, with a weak D call TRBD1 (6 bases). Germline V gene lookup returns CDR1 SGHDT and CDR2 YYEEEE. This CDR3 has 17 residues. V was pared by 1 base and J by 1 base, with 17 bases between. CDR3 DNA sequence: TGTGCCAGCAGCTTGTGGGTGACAGGTTCGTTTAACTATGGCTACACCTTC. Its protein is CASSLWVTGSFNYGYTF.

This clone came up once. The chain recombines TRBV7-6 with TRBJ1-1, with 10 nucleotides matching TRBD1. The germline V gene has CDR1 SGHVS and CDR2 FNYEAQ. The CDR3 loop spans 15 amino acids. V lost 3 bases to trimming and J lost 5 bases; unmatched junction nucleotides: 6. For the CDR3, the DNA is TGTGCCAGCAGCTTGGGGGAGGGACAGGGGACTGAAGCTTTCTTT. Amino acids: CASSLGEGQGTEAFF.

This chain links TRBV28 with TRBJ2-7, with D perhaps matching TRBD2 (6 bases). V was trimmed by 4 bases and J by 3 bases, leaving 10 bases between them. This CDR3 is 13 amino acids long. The germline V gene encodes CDR1 MDHEN and CDR2 SYDVKM. DNA of the CDR3: TGTGCCAGCAGTTCCGGGGGAGTCTACGAGCAGTACTTC. It specifies CASSSGGVYEQYF.

This CDR3 is CASSQVSGQNLGRGQETQYF. The CDR3 DNA is TGCGCCAGCAGCCAAGTTTCCGGACAAAACCTCGGGAGGGGGCAAGAGACCCAGTACTTC. The chain is built from TRBV4-3 and TRBJ2-5; TRBD2 matches 8 bases. The length of the CDR3 is 20 residues. The V and J ends lost 1 base and 2 bases, in that order; junction bases with no gene match: 18. CDR1 LGHNA and CDR2 YSLEER come from the germline V gene.

About this clone: The sample holds other DNA sequences that translate to the same CDR3. The gene calls are TRBV27 and TRBJ2-7; the match to TRBD1 covers 7 bases. Germline V gives CDR1 MNHEY, CDR2 SMNVEV (reference sequence). The trim removed 6 bases at V and 2 bases at J, leaving 7 bases unmatched. The CDR3 is made up of 14 amino acids. The CDR3 sequence: CASSPRDRPYEQYF. The CDR3 DNA follows: TGTGCCAGCAGCCCCCGGGACAGACCCTACGAGCAGTACTTC.

This chain connects TRBV27 to TRBJ1-6, with 7 bases that match TRBD1. CDR1 and CDR2 from the germline V gene are MNHEY and SMNVEV (reference sequence). This CDR3 has 15 residues. Trimming took 5 bases from V and 8 from J; bases not matched to a gene: 9. DNA for the CDR3: TGTGCCAGCAGTCCTACGGACAGGTTTTATTCACCCCTCCACTTT. Its protein product is CASSPTDRFYSPLHF.

This chain joins TRBV5-1 and TRBJ2-1, with TRBD1 matching 10 bases. The germline V gene has CDR1 SGHRS and CDR2 YFSETQ. V lost 6 bases, J lost 7 bases, and 13 bases stayed unmatched. CDR3 size: 16 residues. CDR3 nucleotide sequence: TGCGCCAGCAATCTTTGGGACAGGGGCGTTGGGAATGAGCAGTTCTTC. It encodes CASNLWDRGVGNEQFF.

The CDR3 reads CASRLGGQASNQPQHF. CDR3 sequence (DNA): TGTGCAAGTCGCTTAGGCGGACAGGCTAGCAATCAGCCCCAGCATTTT. The V and J genes are TRBV12-2 and TRBJ1-5; TRBD1, the D gene given by the table, was not confirmed from the DNA. TRBV12-2 has pseudogene status. The CDR3 is 16 amino acids.

V is TRBV5-1 and J is TRBJ2-5; 16 bases map to TRBD2. CDR1 is SGHRS, CDR2 YFSETQ, per germline. With V trimmed by 3 bases and J by 4 bases, 3 bases remained unmatched. The CDR3 runs to 16 residues. The CDR3 nucleotides read TGCGCCAGCAGCTCGGGACTAGCGGGGGGGCCAGAGACCCAGTACTTC. Its translation is CASSSGLAGGPETQYF.

The chain employs TRBV27 and TRBJ1-6; 9 bases are shared with TRBD1. Germline V gene data show CDR1 as MNHEY and CDR2 as SMNVEV (reference sequence). The CDR3 spans 15 residues. The trim removed 4 bases at V and 3 bases at J, leaving 1 base unmatched. The CDR3 reads CASSWGQGYNSPLHF. In DNA, the CDR3 is TGTGCCAGCAGTTGGGGACAGGGCTATAATTCACCCCTCCACTTT.

This clone showed up just a few times. The sample carries other DNA sequences with the same CDR3. This chain uses TRBV4-3 with TRBJ1-6, with 10 bases matching TRBD1. Germline CDR1 reads LGHNA; CDR2 reads YSLEER. The CDR3 consists of 15 residues. V was pared by 1 base and J by 9 bases, with 3 bases of the junction left unmatched. CDR3 sequence (DNA): TGCGCCAGCAGCCAAGCAGACAGGGGGCGTTCACCCCTCCACTTT. Translated: CASSQADRGRSPLHF.

The chain links TRBV28 to TRBJ1-1; D may be TRBD1 (6 bases). Trimming left V 6 bases short and J 2 bases short, with 16 bases between. The length of the CDR3 is 15 residues. Germline CDR1 and CDR2: MDHEN and SYDVKM. The CDR3 bases are TGTGCCAGCAGCCCGCCGGGACACAATAACACTGAAGCTTTCTTT. As protein: CASSPPGHNNTEAFF.